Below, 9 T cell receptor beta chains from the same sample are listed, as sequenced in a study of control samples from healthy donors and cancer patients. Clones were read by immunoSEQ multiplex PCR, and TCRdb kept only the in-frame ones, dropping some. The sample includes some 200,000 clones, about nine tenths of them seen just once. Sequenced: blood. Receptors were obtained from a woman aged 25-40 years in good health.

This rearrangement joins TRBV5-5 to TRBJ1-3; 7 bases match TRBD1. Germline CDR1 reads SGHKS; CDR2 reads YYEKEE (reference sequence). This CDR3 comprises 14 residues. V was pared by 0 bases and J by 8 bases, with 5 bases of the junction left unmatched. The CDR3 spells CASSLVNRGHTIYF. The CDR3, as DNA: TGTGCCAGCAGCTTGGTTAATAGGGGGCACACCATATATTTT.

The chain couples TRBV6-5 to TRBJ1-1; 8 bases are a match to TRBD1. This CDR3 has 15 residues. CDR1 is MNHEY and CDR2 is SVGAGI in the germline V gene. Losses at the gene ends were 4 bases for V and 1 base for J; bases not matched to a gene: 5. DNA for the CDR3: TGTGCCAGCAGTTCAGGGGGCGCGGGGAACACTGAAGCTTTCTTT. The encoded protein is CASSSGGAGNTEAFF.

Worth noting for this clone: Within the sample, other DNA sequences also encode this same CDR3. The CDR3 is CASSTTATNEKLFF. For the CDR3, the DNA is TGTGCCAGTAGTACTACGGCAACTAATGAAAAACTGTTTTTT. The chain has TRBV19 and TRBJ1-4, with D unclear. V lost 4 bases to trimming and J lost 0 bases, with 6 bases between them. Germline V gene sequence: CDR1 LNHDA, CDR2 SQIVND (reference sequence). The CDR3 is made up of 14 amino acids.

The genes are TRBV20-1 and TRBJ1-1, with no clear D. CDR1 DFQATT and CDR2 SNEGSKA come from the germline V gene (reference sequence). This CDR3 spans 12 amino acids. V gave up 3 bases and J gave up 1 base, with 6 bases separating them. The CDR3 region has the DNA TGCAGTGCTAGTGTTCGGAACACTGAAGCTTTCTTT. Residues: CSASVRNTEAFF.

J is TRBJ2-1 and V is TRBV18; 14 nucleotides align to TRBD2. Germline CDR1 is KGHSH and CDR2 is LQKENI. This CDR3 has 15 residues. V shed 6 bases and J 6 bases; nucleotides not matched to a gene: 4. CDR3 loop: CASSRTSGRFNEQFF. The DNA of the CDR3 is TGTGCCAGCTCCCGGACTAGCGGGAGGTTCAATGAGCAGTTCTTC.

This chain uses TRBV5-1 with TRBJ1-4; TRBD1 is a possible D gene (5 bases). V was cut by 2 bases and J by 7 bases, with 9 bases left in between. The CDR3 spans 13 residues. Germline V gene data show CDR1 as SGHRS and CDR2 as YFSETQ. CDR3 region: CASSLGEGEKLFF. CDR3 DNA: TGCGCCAGCAGCTTAGGGGAGGGTGAAAAACTGTTTTTT. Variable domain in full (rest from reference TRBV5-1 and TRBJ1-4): KAGVTQTPRYLIKTRGQQVTLSCSPISGHRSVSWYQQTPGQGLQFLFEYFSETQRNKGNFPGRFSGRQFSNSRSEMNVSTLELGDSALYLCASSLGEGEKLFFGSGTQLSVL.

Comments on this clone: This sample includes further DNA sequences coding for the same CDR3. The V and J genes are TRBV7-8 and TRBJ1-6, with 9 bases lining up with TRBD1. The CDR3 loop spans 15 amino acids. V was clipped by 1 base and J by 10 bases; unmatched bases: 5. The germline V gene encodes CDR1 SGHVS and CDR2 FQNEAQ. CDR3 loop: CASSLGGQGSSPLHF. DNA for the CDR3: TGTGCCAGCAGCTTAGGTGGACAGGGGTCCTCACCCCTCCACTTT. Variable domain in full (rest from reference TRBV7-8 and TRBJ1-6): GAGVSQSPRYKVAKRGQDVALRCDPISGHVSLFWYQQALGQGPEFLTYFQNEAQLDKSGLPSDRFFAERPEGSVSTLKIQRTQQEDSAVYLCASSLGGQGSSPLHFGNGTRLTVT.

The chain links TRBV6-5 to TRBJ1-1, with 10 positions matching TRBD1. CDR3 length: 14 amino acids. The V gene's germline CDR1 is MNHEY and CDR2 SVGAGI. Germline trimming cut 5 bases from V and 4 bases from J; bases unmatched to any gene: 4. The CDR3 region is CASSPDRGGTEAFF. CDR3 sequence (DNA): TGTGCCAGCAGTCCGGACAGGGGGGGCACTGAAGCTTTCTTT.

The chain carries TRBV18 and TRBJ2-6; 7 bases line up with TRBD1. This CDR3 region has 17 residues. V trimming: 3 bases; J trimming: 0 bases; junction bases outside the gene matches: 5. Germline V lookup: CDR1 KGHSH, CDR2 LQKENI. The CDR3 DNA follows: TGTGCCAGCTCACCGCGGACAGGAAACTCTGGGGCCAACGTCCTGACTTTC. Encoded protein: CASSPRTGNSGANVLTF.